This paragraph covers one T cell receptor (beta chain) sequence. The target antigen is unknown. Method: immunoSEQ multiplex PCR; TCRdb's copy keeps in-frame clones and lacks some. The repertoire holds some 190,000 clones, with 80% to 90% as singletons. This entry comes from a study of T cell responses to AZD1222 COVID-19 vaccine. Study-wide points: Regions left unmutated in variants are reportedly the target of nearly half of spike-specific TCRs.

Germline V gene sequence: CDR1 MDHEN, CDR2 SYDVKM. Trimming at V came to 3 bases and at J to 0 bases, leaving 4 bases not matched to a gene. The CDR3 spans 16 residues. The sequence was collected from an adult in good health. This chain connects TRBV28 to TRBJ1-3, with TRBD1 matching 8 bases. The sample was peripheral blood, taken on day 0 of AZD1222 vaccination. CDR3 loop: CASSLGGQGSGNTIYF. The CDR3 bases are TGTGCCAGCAGTTTGGGAGGACAGGGCTCTGGAAACACCATATATTTT.